This TCR beta chain was obtained from a study of blood T cell repertoires in COVID-19. About the research overall: Acute and convalescent COVID-19 samples came from the United States, Italy and Spain.

J gave up 3 bases and V 2 bases, and 12 bases lay outside the gene matches. The germline V gene encodes CDR1 KGHSH and CDR2 LQKENI. The CDR3 is 19 amino acids. Measured with immunoSEQ multiplex PCR; TCRdb has only the in-frame clones, and not every one. This sample has some 350,000 clones, with under 95% found just once. The chain links TRBV18 to TRBJ2-7; 14 bases line up with TRBD2. This clonotype was obtained from a woman younger than 30 who had recovered from COVID-19. The sequenced material came from peripheral blood. As DNA, the CDR3 is TGTGCCAGCTCACCATATCCGGGACTAGCGGGAGTGTCGGGCTACGAGCAGTACGTC. It encodes CASSPYPGLAGVSGYEQYV.